This TCR beta chain was sequenced during a study of beta chain features in type 1 diabetes. The overall study: Age, gender, cell numbers and subset yield matched between patients and controls. Study conclusions and caveats: Individuals with type 1 diabetes displayed fewer insertions and more deletions at VDJ junctions.

The isolated RNA, all of it, was reverse transcribed, so expressed TCRB transcripts were what got sequenced. TCRdb's copy holds only in-frame clones and misses some; the assay was immunoSEQ multiplex PCR. The sample has around 400,000 clones, around 15% seen once. Averaging roughly 110 mL, one heparinised blood draw was given by each donor. Sorting of CD4+ naive, central memory, regulatory and stem cell-like memory cells was performed via CD45RO/CCR7/CD25/CD127/CD95/CD27. This clone occurred a few times. Its antigen remains unidentified. Sequencing was performed on naive CD4+ T cells from blood. This TCR was recovered from a woman aged 18-29 years in good health.

In DNA, the CDR3 is TGCAGTGCCCTAGGCACCTATGGCTACACCTTC. This sequence encodes CSALGTYGYTF. The chain links TRBV20-1 to TRBJ1-2; D remains unclear. The CDR3 covers 11 residues. V lost 6 bases to trimming and J lost 4 bases, with 9 bases between them. Germline CDR1 reads DFQATT; CDR2 reads SNEGSKA (reference sequence).